This is a list of T cell receptor beta chains from one sample in a study of CD8 T cells in Susac syndrome. MiXCR, run by TCRdb on the immunoSEQ multiplex PCR reads, gives a single entry per CDR3 protein. The table lists 110,000 or so distinct CDR3 sequences, roughly 97% of them singletons. The specimen was CD4+ T cells from PBMCs. Receptors were obtained from a human donor in good health. The CDR3 runs from the conserved cysteine through the conserved F or W. D genes are given only for firm matches. Part of the rows lack a size; the others show once, few, many or a class for expanded clones.

TRBV5-1	once	TRBD1	TRBJ2-7	TGCGCCAGCAGTCCGGGACAGGGTGTTTCCTACGAGCAGTACTTC	CASSPGQGVSYEQYF
TRBV24-1	-	-	TRBJ2-1	TGTGCCACCAGTGATTTGGCACGGCGAGGGAACAATGAGCAGTTCTTC	CATSDLARRGNNEQFF
TRBV6-5	few	-	TRBJ2-7	TGTGCCAGCGGAACTACGGGGAGCTCCTACGAGCAGTACTTC	CASGTTGSSYEQYF
TRBV5-4	-	TRBD2	TRBJ2-7	TGTGCCAGCAGCGCTACCACCGGGACTAGGGGCTACGAGCAGTACTTC	CASSATTGTRGYEQYF
TRBV12-5	-	TRBD1	TRBJ2-2	TGTGCTAGTGAGGGGAGACAGGGCTTTATCGGGGAGCTGTTTTTT	CASEGRQGFIGELFF
TRBV9	-	TRBD2	TRBJ2-1	TGTGCCAGCAGCGTTTACGCTAGCGGGGGGGGTGAGCAGTTCTTC	CASSVYASGGGEQFF
TRBV9	-	TRBD2	TRBJ2-7	TGTGCCAGCAGCGGAGTGACTAGCGGGAGCGGCGAACAGTACTTC	CASSGVTSGSGEQYF
TRBV5-1	-	-	TRBJ2-7	TGCGCCAGCAGCTTGACAGGTAACTACGAGCAGTACTTC	CASSLTGNYEQYF
TRBV29-1	-	-	TRBJ1-1	TGCAGCGCAAATCGTGGGGGGAACACTGAAGCTTTCTTT	CSANRGGNTEAFF
TRBV19	-	-	TRBJ2-4	TGTGCCAGTAGTACCGTCCCTCCTATAGCCAAAAACATTCAGTACTTC	CASSTVPPIAKNIQYF